This T cell receptor (beta chain) was identified in a study of control samples from healthy donors and cancer patients. Libraries were prepared by immunoSEQ multiplex PCR; TCRdb keeps only in-frame clonotypes and omits some of them. The top ten clones hold more than 1.3% of a sample with fewer than 200,000 clones, approximately 92% of them seen once. Germline assignment: CDR1 GTSNPN and CDR2 SVGIG (reference sequence). Trimming shortened V by 0 bases and J by 3 bases, and 15 bases separated the two germline ends. This CDR3 contains 15 residues. This TCR was sampled from a man aged 30 to 39 in good health. Sample: blood. V gene TRBV30 combines with J gene TRBJ2-7; possibly TRBD2 for D (5 bases). The CDR3 here is CAWSVPGIGNYEQYF. DNA of the CDR3: TGTGCCTGGAGTGTACCGGGAATTGGGAACTACGAGCAGTACTTC.